This T cell receptor (beta chain) was found in a study of T cells after yellow fever vaccination. Each CDR3 protein gets one entry after TCRdb re-called the 5' RACE reads with MiXCR. The sample holds fewer than 400,000 distinct CDR3 sequences, roughly a tenth seen once. This material consisted of CD4+ T cells sorted from PBMCs, taken 45 days after the yellow fever booster vaccination. The clonotype originates from a man aged 18 to 35 who received the YFV17D yellow fever vaccine.

Here the CDR3 reads CASSPRQGADYGYTF. In DNA, the CDR3 is TGTGCCAGCAGCCCAAGACAGGGGGCCGACTATGGCTACACCTTC. The chain is built from TRBV7-6 and TRBJ1-2; the match to TRBD1 covers 10 bases. Germline V gives CDR1 SGHVS, CDR2 FNYEAQ. Trimming at V came to 5 bases and at J to 3 bases, leaving 6 bases not matched to a gene. The CDR3 sequence is 15 residues long.